These T cell receptor beta chains were read from a single sample in a study of PD-L1 blockade in urothelial cancer. Produced via immunoSEQ multiplex PCR; TCRdb's table is partial and in-frame only. The table includes tens of thousands of clones, more than 70% detected once. Material: PBMCs, obtained around atezolizumab (anti-PD-L1) treatment. Receptors originate from a man between 65 and 85 years old with urothelial cancer. Both conserved end residues are part of each CDR3. D genes are given only for firm matches. Expanded clones are given a class, and other clones once, few, many or no size at all.

cdr3_nt: TGTGCCAGCAGCTTCTTATCTGGGGCCAACGTCCTGACTTTC
cdr3_aa: CASSFLSGANVLTF
d_call: NA
v_call: TRBV7-2
j_call: TRBJ2-6
clone_size: NA

cdr3_nt: TGTGCCAGCAGGGTGGTGGCCGAGGGCACTGAAGCTTTCTTT
cdr3_aa: CASRVVAEGTEAFF
d_call: NA
v_call: TRBV2
j_call: TRBJ1-1
clone_size: NA

cdr3_nt: TGTGCCAGCTCACCATTCGGGGGTCAGGACACTGAAGCTTTCTTT
cdr3_aa: CASSPFGGQDTEAFF
d_call: NA
v_call: TRBV18
j_call: TRBJ1-1
clone_size: NA

cdr3_nt: TGCGCCAGCAGCCGCCGGACAGGGTCGGACACTGAAGCTTTCTTT
cdr3_aa: CASSRRTGSDTEAFF
d_call: TRBD1
v_call: TRBV4-1
j_call: TRBJ1-1
clone_size: NA

cdr3_nt: TGTGCCAGCAGCCCCGGGACAGGAGATCTCTATGGCTACACCTTC
cdr3_aa: CASSPGTGDLYGYTF
d_call: TRBD1
v_call: TRBV5-6
j_call: TRBJ1-2
clone_size: once

cdr3_nt: TGTGCCAGCAGCCCGGGAGCGGGTTTTGAAAAACTGTTTTTT
cdr3_aa: CASSPGAGFEKLFF
d_call: NA
v_call: TRBV11-1
j_call: TRBJ1-4
clone_size: NA

cdr3_nt: TGTGCCAGCAGTCTCGCTGGGGCCAACGTCCTGACTTTC
cdr3_aa: CASSLAGANVLTF
d_call: NA
v_call: TRBV28
j_call: TRBJ2-6
clone_size: NA

cdr3_nt: TGTGCCAGCAGGCGGAGGACGAACACCGGGGAGCTGTTTTTT
cdr3_aa: CASRRRTNTGELFF
d_call: NA
v_call: TRBV7-2
j_call: TRBJ2-2
clone_size: few

cdr3_nt: TGTGCCAGCAGCCTTGGACTAGCGGGATTTGCCTACGAGCAGTACTTC
cdr3_aa: CASSLGLAGFAYEQYF
d_call: TRBD2
v_call: TRBV5-4
j_call: TRBJ2-7
clone_size: NA

cdr3_nt: TGTGCCAGCAGTTCCTCCGGGACAGGGGATAATGAAAAACTGTTTTTT
cdr3_aa: CASSSSGTGDNEKLFF
d_call: TRBD1
v_call: TRBV27
j_call: TRBJ1-4
clone_size: NA

cdr3_nt: TGTGCCAGCAGTTTATTCCCCAGCGGGAGGGGTAATGAGCAGTTCTTC
cdr3_aa: CASSLFPSGRGNEQFF
d_call: TRBD2
v_call: TRBV27
j_call: TRBJ2-1
clone_size: NA

cdr3_nt: TGCGCCAGCAGCAGTACAGGGGACCAAGAGACCCAGTACTTC
cdr3_aa: CASSSTGDQETQYF
d_call: TRBD1
v_call: TRBV5-1
j_call: TRBJ2-5
clone_size: NA

cdr3_nt: TGTGCCAGCAGAGAGGGGACATATGCCACTGAAGCTTTCTTT
cdr3_aa: CASREGTYATEAFF
d_call: NA
v_call: TRBV6-1
j_call: TRBJ1-1
clone_size: NA

cdr3_nt: TGTGCCAGCAATCCGGGACTAGCGGGAGCCGAGCAGTTCTTC
cdr3_aa: CASNPGLAGAEQFF
d_call: TRBD2
v_call: TRBV6-1
j_call: TRBJ2-1
clone_size: NA

cdr3_nt: TGCGCCAGCATACCGGGACACCCTGTGACCTACAATGAGCAGTTCTTC
cdr3_aa: CASIPGHPVTYNEQFF
d_call: NA
v_call: TRBV5-1
j_call: TRBJ2-1
clone_size: few

cdr3_nt: TGTGCCAGCAGCTCCCGACGGATGTCGGCGGTAGCTTTCTTT
cdr3_aa: CASSSRRMSAVAFF
d_call: NA
v_call: TRBV7-2
j_call: TRBJ1-1
clone_size: few

cdr3_nt: TGTGCCAGTAGTATAGGGTCCGCTCGGGATACGCAGTATTTT
cdr3_aa: CASSIGSARDTQYF
d_call: NA
v_call: TRBV19
j_call: TRBJ2-3
clone_size: once

cdr3_nt: TGTGCCATCAGTGAGGGTCCTCCGGGGGATACGCAGTATTTT
cdr3_aa: CAISEGPPGDTQYF
d_call: NA
v_call: TRBV10-3
j_call: TRBJ2-3
clone_size: once

cdr3_nt: TGTGCCAGCAGTTTGGGACTCCGAGATACGGCCGGGGAGCTGTTTTTT
cdr3_aa: CASSLGLRDTAGELFF
d_call: NA
v_call: TRBV27
j_call: TRBJ2-2
clone_size: few

cdr3_nt: TGTGCCATCAGTGAGTCGGACAGGGAGGATGAGCAGTTCTTC
cdr3_aa: CAISESDREDEQFF
d_call: TRBD1
v_call: TRBV10-3
j_call: TRBJ2-1
clone_size: NA

cdr3_nt: TGTGCCAGCAGCCAGACATTAGCAGATACGCAGTATTTT
cdr3_aa: CASSQTLADTQYF
d_call: NA
v_call: TRBV7-3
j_call: TRBJ2-3
clone_size: NA

cdr3_nt: TGTGCCAGCAGAACCCGGGACAGGACGAAAGAGCAGTACTTC
cdr3_aa: CASRTRDRTKEQYF
d_call: TRBD1
v_call: TRBV5-6
j_call: TRBJ2-7
clone_size: NA

cdr3_nt: TGTGCCAGCAGTTACTCGCCAGGGAACACCGGGGAGCTGTTTTTT
cdr3_aa: CASSYSPGNTGELFF
d_call: NA
v_call: TRBV6-5
j_call: TRBJ2-2
clone_size: once

cdr3_nt: TGTGCCAGCAGCGTACTAGACTTCAGCTACAATGAGCAGTTCTTC
cdr3_aa: CASSVLDFSYNEQFF
d_call: NA
v_call: TRBV9
j_call: TRBJ2-1
clone_size: NA

cdr3_nt: TGCGCCAGCAGCTCGGCGGTCGGTCCCTACGAGCAGTACTTC
cdr3_aa: CASSSAVGPYEQYF
d_call: NA
v_call: TRBV5-1
j_call: TRBJ2-7
clone_size: NA

cdr3_nt: TGCGCCAGCAGCTTGGCAGGTTCTGATCAGCCCCAGCATTTT
cdr3_aa: CASSLAGSDQPQHF
d_call: NA
v_call: TRBV5-1
j_call: TRBJ1-5
clone_size: NA

cdr3_nt: TGTGCCAGCAGCTCCCTACAGGGAAACACCATATATTTT
cdr3_aa: CASSSLQGNTIYF
d_call: NA
v_call: TRBV7-2
j_call: TRBJ1-3
clone_size: NA

cdr3_nt: TGTGCCAGCAGCTCACGGACTAGCGGGAGTAGCGATGAGCAGTTCTTC
cdr3_aa: CASSSRTSGSSDEQFF
d_call: TRBD2
v_call: TRBV7-8
j_call: TRBJ2-1
clone_size: NA

cdr3_nt: TGTGCCAGCAGCCCCAGCGGGTCCTCCTACGAGCAGTACTTC
cdr3_aa: CASSPSGSSYEQYF
d_call: NA
v_call: TRBV7-3
j_call: TRBJ2-7
clone_size: NA

cdr3_nt: TGTGCCAGCAGTGAGATGACAGCAAATAGCAATCAGCCCCAGCATTTT
cdr3_aa: CASSEMTANSNQPQHF
d_call: NA
v_call: TRBV6-1
j_call: TRBJ1-5
clone_size: NA

cdr3_nt: TGCAGTACGACACAGGCCTACGAGCAGTACTTC
cdr3_aa: CSTTQAYEQYF
d_call: NA
v_call: TRBV20-1
j_call: TRBJ2-7
clone_size: NA

cdr3_nt: TGCGCCAGCAGCCAAGTCAAAGGGGGAGGGCCTGGAAGAACAGATACGCAGTATTTT
cdr3_aa: CASSQVKGGGPGRTDTQYF
d_call: NA
v_call: TRBV4-3
j_call: TRBJ2-3
clone_size: NA

cdr3_nt: TGCGCCAGCAGCCAAGATAAAGGGGTGGGAGGAATGGGCGAGCAGTACTTC
cdr3_aa: CASSQDKGVGGMGEQYF
d_call: NA
v_call: TRBV4-1
j_call: TRBJ2-7
clone_size: few